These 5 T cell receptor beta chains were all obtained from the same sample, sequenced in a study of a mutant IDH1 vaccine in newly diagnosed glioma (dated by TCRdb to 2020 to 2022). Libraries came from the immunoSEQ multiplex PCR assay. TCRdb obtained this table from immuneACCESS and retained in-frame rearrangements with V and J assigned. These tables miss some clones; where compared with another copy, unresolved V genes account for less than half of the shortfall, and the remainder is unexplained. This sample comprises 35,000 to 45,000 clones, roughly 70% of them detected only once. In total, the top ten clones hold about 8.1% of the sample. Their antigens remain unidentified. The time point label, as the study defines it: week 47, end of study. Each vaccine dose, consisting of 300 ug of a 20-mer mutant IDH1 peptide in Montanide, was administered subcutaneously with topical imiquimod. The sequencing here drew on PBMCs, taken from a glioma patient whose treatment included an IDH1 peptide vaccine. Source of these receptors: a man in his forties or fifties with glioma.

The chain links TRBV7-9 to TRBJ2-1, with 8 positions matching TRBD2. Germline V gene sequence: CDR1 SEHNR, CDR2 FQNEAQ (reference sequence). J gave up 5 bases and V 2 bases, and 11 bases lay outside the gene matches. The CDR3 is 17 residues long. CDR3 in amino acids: CASSLRIGGRPNNEQFF. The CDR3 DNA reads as TGTGCCAGCAGCTTAAGGATTGGCGGGAGGCCTAACAATGAGCAGTTCTTC.

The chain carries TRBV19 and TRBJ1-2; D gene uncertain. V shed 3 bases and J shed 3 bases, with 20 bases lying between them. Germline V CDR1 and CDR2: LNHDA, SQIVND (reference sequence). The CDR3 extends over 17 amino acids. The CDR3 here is CASSMRVGNIGYYGYTF. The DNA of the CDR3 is TGTGCCAGTAGTATGAGGGTAGGAAACATAGGCTACTATGGCTACACCTTC.

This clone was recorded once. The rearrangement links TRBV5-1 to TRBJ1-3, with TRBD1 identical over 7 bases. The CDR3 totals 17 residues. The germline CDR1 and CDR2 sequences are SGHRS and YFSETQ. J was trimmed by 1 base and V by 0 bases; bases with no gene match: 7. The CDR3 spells CASSLDPGQFSGNTIYF. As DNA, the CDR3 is TGCGCCAGCAGCTTGGACCCGGGACAGTTTTCTGGAAACACCATATATTTT.

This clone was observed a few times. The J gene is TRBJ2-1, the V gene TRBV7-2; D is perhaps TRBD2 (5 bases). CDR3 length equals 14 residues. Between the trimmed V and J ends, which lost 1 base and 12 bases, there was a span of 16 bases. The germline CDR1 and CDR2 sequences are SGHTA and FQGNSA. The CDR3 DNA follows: TGTGCCAGCAGCTTAGACGTCACGAGCGGAGTGCAGTTCTTC. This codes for CASSLDVTSGVQFF.

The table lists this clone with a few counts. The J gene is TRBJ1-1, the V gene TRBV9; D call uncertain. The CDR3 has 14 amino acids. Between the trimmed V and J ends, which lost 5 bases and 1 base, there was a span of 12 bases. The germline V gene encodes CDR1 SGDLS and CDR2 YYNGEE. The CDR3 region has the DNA TGTGCCAGCAGTCCCGGTACGAGGAACACTGAAGCTTTCTTT. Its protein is CASSPGTRNTEAFF.